This T cell receptor (beta chain) came from a study of blood T cells in healthy people across ages (dated by TCRdb to about 2015). With respect to the entire study: In model experiments, template switching captured roughly one uniquely barcoded TCR beta cDNA molecule for every two T cells. Age-related changes in TCR beta repertoire diversity were measured in the study by deep sequencing normalized with unique cDNA molecular identifiers. Four age groups were formed from the donors: young (average approximately 15 years), middle-aged (around 39), aged (roughly 59) and long-lived (82). Donors of different ages were randomly distributed across sequencing lanes to avoid experimental bias. For two donors (one aged 18 to 30 and one aged 80 or older), the study analyzed two additional independent replicas of 1 million unique cDNA reads from the same blood draw.

V drops 5 bases and J drops 10 bases, leaving 18 bases in between. Reading from cysteine to phenylalanine, the CDR3 counts 13 amino acids. Only the CDR3 DNA is retained, 39 bases long and in frame from the first base. For CDR1 and CDR2, the germline V gene (reference sequence) lists DFQATT and SNEGSKA. This clonotype has a handful of counts. This clone's antigen is unknown. Base-call qualities are not available, and no considerably larger clone is one nucleotide away. Broad study findings and their caveats: Compared with the aged group, the long-lived group had more naive CD4+ T cells, fewer expanded clones and increased TCR diversity, suggesting age selection. Because the CMV infection status of the donors was unknown, age-related changes in expanded clonotypes may potentially have been confounded. As age increased, observed TCR beta diversity per million T cells dropped in a roughly linear way, and a significant reduction was already evident by age 40. Estimates of total diversity based on one million sequenced T cells were considered lower bounds and underestimates. A strong correlation was found between observed TCR beta diversity and the percentage of naive T cells measured by flow cytometry. Bulk unsorted PBMC profiling prevented conclusive comparison of naive and antigen-experienced compartments.

Donors were about 36 systemically healthy Caucasian individuals from Russia aged roughly 6 to 100 years. Each donor gave about 9.8 milliliters of peripheral blood, drawn into EDTA-treated Vacutainer tubes. PBMCs were isolated by Ficoll-Paque density-gradient centrifugation, with at least 6.5 million obtained per sample. Trizol reagent was used to extract total RNA from the PBMCs, yielding at least 5 micrograms per sample. For every donor, flow cytometry on a PBMC aliquot measured the percentage of naive CD45RAhigh/CD27high T cells. The library was prepared using 5' RACE. The sequencer listed for this sample is Illumina HiSeq 2500. A second PCR of roughly 7 to 11 cycles was performed with a sample-barcoded 5' primer and a J-beta primer mix. A template-switch 5' adaptor carrying 12 random nucleotides introduced a unique molecular identifier onto each TCR beta cDNA molecule. At least 3 million CDR3-containing paired-end reads were obtained from each sample. First-strand cDNA was synthesized from all RNA with the Mint cDNA synthesis kit, primed by a TRBC-specific oligonucleotide. After uracil-DNA glycosylase treatment, a first 18-cycle PCR used universal primers M1SS and BC2_uni_R on all cDNA. Per the original workflow: Each sample was normalized by randomly selecting 1 million high-quality reads, each carrying a distinct molecular identifier. Instead of being binned into consensus sequences, reads with shared molecular identifiers were discarded. MiTCR, run with a Q25 quality threshold and the strictest error-elimination algorithm, handled CDR3 identification, clonotype clustering and error correction. A nonparametric unseen species model with Euler transformation was used to estimate a lower bound on total TCR beta diversity. TCRdb trimmed public reads at Q25 via fastp, called clones via MiXCR and kept in-frame beta chains. Identical CDR3 protein sequences are pooled into one entry, listed with their most common genes and DNA. The V and J calls, along with clone size, are taken from TCRdb and not from the paper's own processing. The sample table records fewer than 1.5 million distinct CDR3 sequences; around two fifths of these occur just once. The ten biggest clones cover 7% to 9% of the sample.

The sequence was obtained from a woman aged 18 to 35 in good health. The V and J genes are TRBV20-1 and TRBJ2-1; TRBD2 is perhaps the D gene, given 6 matching bases. Sequencing was performed on blood. The DNA is TGCAGTGCTTCCGGGACTCCGGTGTTCGAGCAGTTCTTC. This translates into CSASGTPVFEQFF.